At least ten counts were recorded for the clone carrying this TCR beta chain. What it recognizes is unknown. A second PCR, run for roughly 7 to 11 cycles, used a sample-barcoded 5' primer plus a J-beta primer mix. In TCRdb, the 5' RACE reads were re-called with MiXCR into one record per CDR3 protein. Among 1.5 million to 1.9 million distinct CDR3 sequences listed, less than 45% were seen once. The CDR3 covers 13 residues. CDR1 is MGHRA, CDR2 YSYEKL, per germline. The V end was cut by 6 bases, the J end by 9 bases, with 15 bases between. This record comes from a study of blood T cells in healthy people across ages. Findings and limits, study-wide: As age increased, TCR beta diversity per million T cells fell in a roughly linear fashion.

The specimen sequenced was blood. The sequence was collected from a woman aged 18-29 years in good health. This chain connects TRBV4-1 to TRBJ2-1, with D tentatively TRBD1 (5 bases). CDR3 in amino acids: CASSPTAGSEQFF. For the CDR3, the DNA is TGCGCCAGCAGTCCTACCGCAGGGTCTGAGCAGTTCTTC.